One T cell receptor (beta chain) is described in this entry. Its antigen is unidentified. This sample is drawn from a study of T cell repertoires in ileal Crohn's disease. On the study more broadly: Around 0.55 micrograms of biopsy DNA per sample underwent TCRB immunosequencing. Study-wide findings and caveats: All patients with clonality above 26.8% had endoscopic recurrence.

TCRdb's copy holds only in-frame clones and misses some; the assay was immunoSEQ multiplex PCR. The sample carries roughly 7,000 clones, roughly 80% recorded once. Germline CDR1 reads SGHDN; CDR2 reads FVKESK. Trimming took off 0 bases at V and 0 bases at J, with 5 bases between the two ends. This CDR3 is 15 amino acids long. As for time point: proximal margin of the surgical specimen (macroscopically non-inflamed). Adults with ileal or ileocolonic Crohn's disease and an indication for resection were eligible. This rearrangement joins TRBV14 to TRBJ1-4; D remains ambiguous. The sequence was collected from an adult with Crohn's disease. Sequenced material: ileal tissue. The CDR3 coding sequence is TGTGCCAGCAGCCAAGATTCAACAACTAATGAAAAACTGTTTTTT. It encodes CASSQDSTTNEKLFF. Variable domain in full (rest from reference TRBV14 and TRBJ1-4): EAGVTQFPSHSVIEKGQTVTLRCDPISGHDNLYWYRRVMGKEIKFLLHFVKESKQDESGMPNNRFLAERTGGTYSTLKVQPAELEDSGVYFCASSQDSTTNEKLFFGSGTQLSVL.